The 18 T cell receptor beta chains listed next were all sequenced from one sample in a study of T cells in Graves' hyperthyroidism and ophthalmopathy. Amplified TCR beta CDR3 regions derived from RNA transcripts. Initially, a first-round RT-PCR of the TCR CDR3 employed the HTBI primer set. TCRdb reprocessed the multiplex PCR reads with MiXCR, giving one entry per CDR3 protein. The sample has 500,000 or so distinct CDR3 sequences, roughly a sixth seen once; the top ten hold around 17%. The sample was blood. Receptors originate from a young woman with Graves' ophthalmopathy.

Details on this clonotype: A clone one base away is much larger, so this may be a read error. This chain links TRBV20-1 with TRBJ2-7, with 9 bases identical to TRBD1. TRBJ2-1 matches the DNA end more closely, so the J call is doubtful. CDR3 length: 15 amino acids. Per germline, CDR1 DFQATT and CDR2 SNEGSKA (reference sequence). Written as DNA, the CDR3 is TGCAGTGTTTTGACCGGGACAGGGAACGCCTACGAGCAGTTCTTC. Amino acid sequence: CSVLTGTGNAYEQFF.

The J gene is TRBJ1-1, the V gene TRBV7-2; TRBD1 agrees at 8 bases. There are 16 residues in the CDR3. The germline V gene has CDR1 SGHTA and CDR2 FQGNSA. Trimming cost V 3 bases and J 3 bases; bases outside gene matches: 9. The chain's CDR3 is CASSFPGSGGDTEAFF. The CDR3 DNA is TGTGCCAGCAGCTTCCCCGGTTCAGGGGGCGACACTGAAGCTTTCTTT. Complete variable domain (other parts from reference TRBV7-2 and TRBJ1-1): GAGVSQSPSNKVTEKGKDVELRCDPISGHTALYWYRQSLGQGLEFLIYFQGNSAPDKSGLPSDRFSAERTGGSVSTLTIQRTQQEDSAVYLCASSFPGSGGDTEAFFGQGTRLTVV.

The V call is TRBV20-1, the J call TRBJ2-7; the D is unclear. CDR1 DFQATT and CDR2 SNEGSKA come from the germline V gene (reference sequence). V dropped 3 bases and J dropped 3 bases, with 12 bases sitting between them. CDR3 length: 13 amino acids. Here the CDR3 DNA reads TGCAGTGCTAGTTTACCTGACTTCTACGAGCAGTACTTC. This encodes CSASLPDFYEQYF.

This clonotype showed up many times. The chain employs TRBV27 and TRBJ1-5; possible D gene TRBD1, 6 bases. Deletions cut 4 bases from V and 11 bases from J, with 27 bases between. Germline CDR1 and CDR2: MNHEY and SMNVEV (reference sequence). The CDR3 runs 17 residues. This chain's CDR3 is CASSSPPDQGFPWAQHF. DNA of the CDR3: TGTGCCAGCAGTTCCCCACCCGACCAGGGGTTCCCTTGGGCCCAGCATTTT.

This clonotype was counted ten times or more. The chain couples TRBV3-1 to TRBJ1-1; D ambiguous. CDR1 LGHDT and CDR2 YNNKEL come from the germline V gene (reference sequence). CDR3 size: 13 residues. Trimming left V 3 bases short and J 5 bases short, with 10 bases between. The CDR3 region has the DNA TGTGCCAGCAGCCAGATTAGTAAAACTGAAGCTTTCTTT. It yields the protein CASSQISKTEAFF.

This chain connects TRBV30 to TRBJ2-5; TRBD1 agrees at 8 bases. Germline CDR1 and CDR2: GTSNPN and SVGIG (reference sequence). The CDR3 totals 11 residues. V lost 5 bases to trimming and J lost 4 bases; unmatched junction nucleotides: 0. CDR3 bases: TGTGCCTGGGACAGGGGAGAGACCCAGTACTTC. It encodes CAWDRGETQYF.

This clonotype was found many times. The chain combines TRBV28 with TRBJ2-7; either TRBD1 or TRBD2 may fit D (6 bases each). There are 13 residues in the CDR3. V gave up 3 bases and J gave up 6 bases, with 12 bases separating them. Germline V gene sequence: CDR1 MDHEN, CDR2 SYDVKM. CDR3: CASSFRGAGEQYF. The CDR3 DNA follows: TGTGCCAGCAGTTTTAGGGGGGCCGGCGAGCAGTACTTC.

The rearrangement links TRBV6-2 or TRBV6-3 to TRBJ2-7; 7 positions match TRBD2. CDR3 size: 14 residues. Germline loops: CDR1 MNHEY, CDR2 SVGEGT. The V segment lost 11 bases and the J segment 0 bases; nucleotides outside the gene matches: 10. For the CDR3, the DNA is TGTGCCTCCTTGGCCCTAGCGGACTCCTACGAGCAGTACTTC. It codes for CASLALADSYEQYF.

The chain couples TRBV2 to TRBJ2-2; 12 bases align to TRBD2. Germline lookup yields CDR1 SNHLY and CDR2 FYNNEI. V gave up 4 bases and J gave up 7 bases; unmatched junction bases: 13. The CDR3 contains 18 residues. The CDR3 sequence is CASSATLASGGANGELFF. The CDR3 DNA sequence: TGTGCCAGCAGTGCGACACTTGCTAGCGGGGGGGCCAACGGGGAGCTGTTTTTT. The whole variable domain, remainder taken from reference TRBV2 and TRBJ2-2, is EPEVTQTPSHQVTQMGQEVILRCVPISNHLYFYWYRQILGQKVEFLVSFYNNEISEKSEIFDDQFSVERPDGSNFTLKIRSTKLEDSAMYFCASSATLASGGANGELFFGEGSRLTVL.

J is TRBJ1-2 and V is TRBV6-6, with TRBD1 as a possible D gene (6 bases). The CDR3 is 15 residues long. Between the trimmed V and J ends, which lost 0 bases and 6 bases, there was a span of 14 bases. CDR1 is MNHNY and CDR2 is SVGAGI in the germline V gene (reference sequence). The CDR3 nucleotides read TGTGCCAGCAGTTACTCGGGTCGGGGGGCGCATGGCTACACCTTC. It codes for CASSYSGRGAHGYTF.

This clonotype showed up many times. The chain has TRBV7-8 and TRBJ2-7, with TRBD2 matching 7 bases. The CDR3 is made up of 13 amino acids. V was clipped by 5 bases and J by 3 bases; unmatched bases: 4. CDR1 and CDR2 (germline): SGHVS, FQNEAQ. CDR3 loop: CASSNSGRYEQYF. The CDR3 DNA is TGTGCCAGCAGCAATAGCGGGCGCTACGAGCAGTACTTC. Based on the CDR3 plus reference TRBV7-8 and TRBJ2-7, the full variable domain is GAGVSQSPRYKVAKRGQDVALRCDPISGHVSLFWYQQALGQGPEFLTYFQNEAQLDKSGLPSDRFFAERPEGSVSTLKIQRTQQEDSAVYLCASSNSGRYEQYFGPGTRLTVT.

At least ten counts were recorded for this clonotype. J is TRBJ1-2 and V is TRBV20-1; TRBD1 matches at 7 bases. The J segment lost 3 bases and the V segment lost 5 bases, leaving 9 bases of the junction unmatched. CDR3 length: 14 residues. The germline gives CDR1 DFQATT, CDR2 SNEGSKA (reference sequence). For the CDR3, the DNA is TGCAGTGCTTACGACAGGGTGATTCACTATGGCTACACCTTC. It codes for CSAYDRVIHYGYTF.

V gene TRBV27 combines with J gene TRBJ1-2; the match to TRBD1 covers 10 bases. The germline V gene encodes CDR1 MNHEY and CDR2 SMNVEV (reference sequence). The CDR3 totals 14 residues. V lost 6 bases to trimming and J lost 7 bases; unmatched junction nucleotides: 8. The CDR3 nucleotides read TGTGCCAGCAGGACGGGGACAGGGGTCTTTGGCTACACCTTC. Protein: CASRTGTGVFGYTF.

This clonotype was found many times. The chain is built from TRBV27 and TRBJ1-4; D ambiguous. Deletions cut 5 bases from V and 0 bases from J, with 13 bases between. The CDR3 spans 16 residues. Germline CDR1 and CDR2: MNHEY and SMNVEV (reference sequence). In DNA, the CDR3 is TGTGCCAGCAGTCCCTATTCCGGGTCAACTAATGAAAAACTGTTTTTT. Encoded protein: CASSPYSGSTNEKLFF.

This clonotype was detected ten times or more. The V and J genes are TRBV9 and TRBJ1-1, with 8 positions matching TRBD1. The CDR3 consists of 15 residues. The germline gives CDR1 SGDLS, CDR2 YYNGEE. The J segment lost 0 bases and the V segment lost 3 bases, leaving 4 bases of the junction unmatched. CDR3 sequence (DNA): TGTGCCAGCAGCGAAGGACAGGGCATGAACACTGAAGCTTTCTTT. This gives the protein CASSEGQGMNTEAFF.

Regarding this clonotype: One end of the junction is discordant with germline, which a read error may explain. V gene TRBV19 combines with J gene TRBJ1-2; no clear D gene. The CDR3 loop spans 15 amino acids. CDR1 and CDR2 from the germline V gene are LNHDA and SQIVND (reference sequence). CDR3 region: CASAGIGAVGYVYTF. In nucleotides, the CDR3 is TGTGCCAGCGCGGGAATTGGAGCGGTTGGCTATGTCTACACCTTC.

The J gene is TRBJ2-7, the V gene TRBV5-1; TRBD1 agrees at 12 bases. From germline, CDR1 is SGHRS and CDR2 YFSETQ. The CDR3 contains 14 residues. V trimming: 3 bases; J trimming: 5 bases; junction bases outside the gene matches: 3. CDR3 sequence reads: CASSSGQGAHEQYF. The CDR3 DNA is TGCGCCAGCAGCTCGGGACAGGGGGCCCACGAGCAGTACTTC.

The table lists this clonotype with a few counts. V gene TRBV5-6 combines with J gene TRBJ1-5; D may be TRBD1 (6 bases). V gave up 5 bases and J gave up 0 bases, with 12 bases separating them. This CDR3 comprises 15 residues. Germline CDR1 and CDR2: SGHDT and YYEEEE. CDR3 region: CASRYGGASNQPQHF. CDR3 coding DNA: TGTGCCAGCAGGTACGGGGGGGCTAGCAATCAGCCCCAGCATTTT. Based on the CDR3 plus reference TRBV5-6 and TRBJ1-5, the full variable domain is DAGVTQSPTHLIKTRGQQVTLRCSPKSGHDTVSWYQQALGQGPQFIFQYYEEEERQRGNFPDRFSGHQFPNYSSELNVNALLLGDSALYLCASRYGGASNQPQHFGDGTRLSIL.